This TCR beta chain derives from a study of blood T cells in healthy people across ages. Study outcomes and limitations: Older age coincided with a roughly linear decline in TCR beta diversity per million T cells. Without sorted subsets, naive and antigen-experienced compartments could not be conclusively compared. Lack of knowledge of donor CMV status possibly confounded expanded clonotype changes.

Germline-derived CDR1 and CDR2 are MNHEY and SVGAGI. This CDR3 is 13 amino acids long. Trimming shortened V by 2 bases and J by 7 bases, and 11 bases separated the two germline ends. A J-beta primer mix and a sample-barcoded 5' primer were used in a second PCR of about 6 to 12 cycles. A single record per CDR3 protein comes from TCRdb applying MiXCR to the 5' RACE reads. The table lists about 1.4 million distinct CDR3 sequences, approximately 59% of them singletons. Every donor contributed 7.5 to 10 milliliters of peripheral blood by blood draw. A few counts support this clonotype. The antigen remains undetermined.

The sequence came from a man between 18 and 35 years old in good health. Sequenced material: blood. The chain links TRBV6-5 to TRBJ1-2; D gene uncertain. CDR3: CASSYGPVGGYTF. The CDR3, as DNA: TGTGCCAGCAGTTACGGCCCGGTGGGTGGCTACACCTTC.